These 31 T cell receptor beta chains share one sample of origin, sequenced in a study of post-analysis software for immune sequencing data. Study-level findings and limits: With TRBV5-6, TRBV5-1 and TRBV20-1 included, several TRBV segments were more frequent in patients than in controls.

The antigens these receptors bind are not known. Tagging with unique molecular identifiers was a feature of the TCR beta cDNA libraries. TCRdb called the PCR reads again in MiXCR, with one record for every CDR3 protein. The profile shows 750,000 to 950,000 distinct CDR3 sequences, approximately 53% of them singletons. Sequenced input: blood. These receptors were obtained from a girl aged 10 to 17 with multiple sclerosis.

This clonotype was picked up a small number of times. This chain uses TRBV7-9 with TRBJ1-4; 7 bases match TRBD1. Germline-derived CDR1 and CDR2 are SEHNR and FQNEAQ (reference sequence). V trimming: 5 bases; J trimming: 7 bases; junction bases outside the gene matches: 13. This CDR3 comprises 16 residues. CDR3 region: CASSLKTTGKVEKLFF. The DNA for the CDR3 is TGTGCCAGCAGCCTTAAAACGACAGGGAAAGTTGAAAAACTGTTTTTT.

This chain links TRBV29-1 with TRBJ2-2; D may be TRBD1 (6 bases). Germline V gene sequence: CDR1 SQVTM, CDR2 ANQGSEA. This CDR3 has 14 residues. Between the trimmed V and J ends, which lost 3 bases and 7 bases, there was a span of 15 bases. In nucleotides, the CDR3 is TGCAGCGTTGAGGGCAGGGGAGTGAGCGGGGAGCTGTTTTTT. Protein: CSVEGRGVSGELFF.

As regards this clonotype: Germline is not matched at one junction end, which may reflect a read error. The chain employs TRBV6-1 and TRBJ2-7; tentatively, D is TRBD1 or TRBD2 (5 bases each). The CDR3 runs to 13 residues. Germline lookup yields CDR1 MNHNS and CDR2 SASEGT. The CDR3 sequence: CAGSEGLHDEQYF. Here the CDR3 DNA reads TGTGCCGGCAGTGAGGGGCTCCATGATGAGCAGTACTTC.

This clonotype was seen a few times. V gene TRBV5-6 combines with J gene TRBJ1-2, with D possibly TRBD1 on 5 matching bases. The CDR3 runs to 14 residues. V gave up 4 bases and J gave up 5 bases, with 15 bases separating them. Germline loops: CDR1 SGHDT, CDR2 YYEEEE. The CDR3 bases are TGTGCCAGCAGCCATCGGGGCCTGGGGTATGGCTACACCTTC. Protein product: CASSHRGLGYGYTF.

This clonotype showed up just a few times. V usage is TRBV20-1 and J usage is TRBJ2-5; D may be TRBD1 (6 bases). V lost 5 bases and J 2 bases, leaving 12 bases between the germline ends. Germline CDR1 and CDR2: DFQATT and SNEGSKA (reference sequence). The CDR3 loop spans 13 amino acids. CDR3 sequence: CSASRTAQETQYF. The CDR3 nucleotides are TGCAGTGCTTCCCGGACAGCGCAAGAGACCCAGTACTTC.

This clonotype appeared a few times. This rearrangement joins TRBV7-3 to TRBJ2-7, with TRBD2 matching over 8 bases. From germline, CDR1 is SGHTA and CDR2 FQGTGA. The CDR3 length is 16 residues. V gave up 2 bases and J gave up 4 bases; unmatched junction bases: 10. CDR3 DNA: TGTGCCAGCAGCTTATTCAGCGGGAGAGGACGTTACGAGCAGTACTTC. Encoded protein: CASSLFSGRGRYEQYF.

This clonotype was recorded once. One end of the junction is discordant with germline, which a read error may explain. CDR3 DNA sequence: TGTGCCAGCCGTCCCCTGGGAGCGGCTAGCGCAGATGCGCAGTATTTT. Translating gives CASRPLGAASADAQYF. This chain joins TRBV12-3 or TRBV12-4 and TRBJ2-3; D is perhaps TRBD2 (6 bases). The CDR3 runs to 16 residues.

This clonotype was seen only a few times. This chain uses TRBV6-2 or TRBV6-3 with TRBJ2-3, with 11 bases matching TRBD2. Germline V gives CDR1 MNHEY, CDR2 SVGEGT. The CDR3 contains 19 residues. With 6 bases clipped from V and 1 base from J, the junction kept 15 bases outside the gene matches. DNA of the CDR3: TGTGCCAGCAGCCCAATGGGGCTAGCGGGAGGCCGGGGCACAGATACGCAGTATTTT. It specifies CASSPMGLAGGRGTDTQYF.

The chain employs TRBV7-8 and TRBJ2-1; 9 bases align to TRBD2. The trim removed 5 bases at V and 6 bases at J, leaving 8 bases unmatched. The CDR3 length is 15 residues. In germline, CDR1 is SGHVS, CDR2 FQNEAQ. CDR3 loop: CASSPSGISLNEQFF. DNA of the CDR3: TGTGCCAGCAGCCCTAGCGGGATAAGCCTCAATGAGCAGTTCTTC. Combining the CDR3 with reference TRBV7-8 and TRBJ2-1 gives the whole variable domain GAGVSQSPRYKVAKRGQDVALRCDPISGHVSLFWYQQALGQGPEFLTYFQNEAQLDKSGLPSDRFFAERPEGSVSTLKIQRTQQEDSAVYLCASSPSGISLNEQFFGPGTRLTVL.

In its sample, this clonotype was seen a few times. The chain is built from TRBV6-5 and TRBJ2-3; D is undetermined. V lost 2 bases and J lost 3, with 6 bases in between. Germline V gene lookup returns CDR1 MNHEY and CDR2 SVGAGI. The CDR3 runs 13 residues. CDR3 amino acids: CASSYLGTDTQYF. Written as DNA, the CDR3 is TGTGCCAGCAGTTACCTGGGGACAGATACGCAGTATTTT.

The chain carries TRBV4-2 and TRBJ1-5, with D perhaps matching TRBD1 (5 bases). Germline values: CDR1 LGHNA, CDR2 YNFKEQ. The CDR3 has 17 amino acids. Trimming cost V 1 base and J 0 bases, with 13 bases left between them. The CDR3 DNA follows: TGTGCCAGCAGCCAAGGGGGAATGACAGTTAGCAATCAGCCCCAGCATTTT. It encodes CASSQGGMTVSNQPQHF.

A remark on this clonotype: The germline gene is not matched at one end of the junction; a read error may be the cause. The chain uses TRBV7-2 and TRBJ1-1; a weak D match, TRBD1 (6 bases). CDR3 length equals 15 residues. Germline-derived CDR1 and CDR2 are SGHTA and FQGNSA. CDR3 sequence: CASSGGDTLNTEAFF. Here the CDR3 DNA reads TGCGCCAGCAGCGGAGGGGACACACTGAACACTGAAGCTTTCTTT.

This clonotype has a handful of counts. This chain links TRBV7-2 with TRBJ1-2, with D maybe TRBD1 (6 bases). CDR3 size: 13 residues. Trimming removed 5 bases at V and 4 bases at J, with 11 bases between. Germline CDR1 and CDR2: SGHTA and FQGNSA. DNA of the CDR3: TGTGCCAGCAGCCCCGTGGACAGCTATGGCTACACCTTC. This gives the protein CASSPVDSYGYTF.

The V and J genes are TRBV9 and TRBJ2-1, with D tentatively TRBD1 (6 bases). CDR1 is SGDLS, CDR2 YYNGEE, per germline. V was shortened by 2 bases and J by 5 bases, with 14 bases between the two germline ends. CDR3 size: 15 residues. The CDR3, as DNA: TGTGCCAGCAGCGTCCCCGGGACATCCGACAATGAGCAGTTCTTC. The encoded protein is CASSVPGTSDNEQFF.

In its sample, this clonotype was seen a few times. V is TRBV27 and J is TRBJ1-1, with D possibly matching TRBD1 (5 bases). From germline, CDR1 is MNHEY and CDR2 SMNVEV (reference sequence). The CDR3 totals 14 residues. V was trimmed by 3 bases and J by 2 bases, leaving 10 bases between them. The CDR3 spells CASSLGLPNTEAFF. The CDR3 coding sequence is TGTGCCAGCAGTTTGGGGCTCCCTAACACTGAAGCTTTCTTT.

The genes are TRBV5-6 and TRBJ1-5; D is ambiguous. CDR1 SGHDT and CDR2 YYEEEE come from the germline V gene. The CDR3 loop spans 12 amino acids. The V end lost 1 base, the J end lost 6 bases, and 5 bases lay between the germline ends. The DNA of the CDR3 is TGTGCCAGCAGCTTGTTCGCTCAGCCCCAGCATTTT. Translated: CASSLFAQPQHF.

The chain has TRBV29-1 and TRBJ2-7, with D possibly TRBD1 on 6 matching bases. The CDR3 runs to 14 residues. V gave up 4 bases and J gave up 1 base, with 14 bases separating them. CDR1 and CDR2 from the germline V gene are SQVTM and ANQGSEA. The CDR3: CSVGRPGVSYEQYF. The CDR3 DNA reads TGCAGCGTTGGGCGGCCAGGGGTATCCTACGAGCAGTACTTC.

This sequence joins TRBV7-3 and TRBJ2-3; 8 bases are shared with TRBD1. The ends lost 5 bases at V and 2 bases at J; junction bases unmatched: 3. Germline V CDR1 and CDR2: SGHTA, FQGTGA. The CDR3 covers 14 residues. The CDR3 loop is CASSPQGATDTQYF. The CDR3 coding sequence is TGTGCCAGCAGCCCCCAGGGGGCCACAGATACGCAGTATTTT.

As for this clonotype: At one of its ends the junction is not consistent with the germline gene, which may arise from a read error. The rearrangement links TRBV12-3 or TRBV12-4 to TRBJ2-3, with a possible D match to TRBD1 (5 bases). The CDR3 spans 14 residues. The CDR3 reads CASSLRASTDAQYF. The CDR3 DNA follows: TGTGCCAGCAGCCTCAGGGCGAGCACAGATGCGCAGTATTTT.

This CDR3 is CASSFASGMANTQYF. As DNA, the CDR3 is TGTGCCAGCAGCTTCGCTAGCGGGATGGCAAATACGCAGTATTTT. The V gene is TRBV12-3 or TRBV12-4, the J gene TRBJ2-3; the match to TRBD2 covers 9 bases. Germline trimming cut 6 bases from V and 7 bases from J; bases unmatched to any gene: 11. The CDR3 runs 15 residues.

The chain links TRBV11-2 to TRBJ2-3; D perhaps matches TRBD2 (6 bases). The V gene's germline CDR1 is SGHAT and CDR2 FQNNGV. Trimming removed 5 bases at V and 2 bases at J, with 14 bases between. The length of the CDR3 is 15 residues. This chain's CDR3 is CASSLPGEITDTQYF. Here the CDR3 DNA reads TGTGCCAGCAGCCTACCGGGGGAGATCACAGATACGCAGTATTTT.

This chain uses TRBV5-1 with TRBJ2-5, with TRBD2 as a possible D gene (7 bases). Trimming removed 2 bases at V and 3 bases at J, with 11 bases between. CDR1 and CDR2 from the germline V gene are SGHRS and YFSETQ. This CDR3 has 14 amino acids. For the CDR3, the DNA is TGCGCCAGCAGCTTTTCGGGGGGCGAAGAGACCCAGTACTTC. Translating it yields CASSFSGGEETQYF.

CDR3 coding DNA: TGTGCCAGCAGCCCCCCCTCAAGGATGGAGACCCAGTACTTC. Translation: CASSPPSRMETQYF. The V call is TRBV14, the J call TRBJ2-5; D remains ambiguous. With 4 bases removed from V and 5 bases from J, the gap between germline ends came to 14 bases. Germline V lookup: CDR1 SGHDN, CDR2 FVKESK. The CDR3 loop spans 14 amino acids.

The gene calls are TRBV28 and TRBJ2-5, with D possibly being TRBD1 or TRBD2 (5 bases each). The CDR3 consists of 15 residues. The V gene lost 6 bases and the J gene lost 5 bases, with 19 bases spanning the gap. Germline V gene lookup returns CDR1 MDHEN and CDR2 SYDVKM. CDR3 loop: CASRGVRVIGETQYF. Here the CDR3 DNA reads TGTGCCAGCAGGGGGGTACGAGTGATTGGCGAGACCCAGTACTTC.

The chain is built from TRBV12-5 and TRBJ2-1, with D maybe TRBD1 (6 bases). The V end lost 5 bases, the J end lost 4 bases, and 15 bases lay between the germline ends. The CDR3 is 15 amino acids. Germline CDR1 reads LGHNT; CDR2 reads FRNRAP. The CDR3 DNA follows: TGTGCTAGTGGTGCCGCCCGGACAGCTTACAATGAGCAGTTCTTC. Translation gives CASGAARTAYNEQFF.

The chain recombines TRBV20-1 with TRBJ1-2; D might be TRBD1 (5 bases). Germline loops: CDR1 DFQATT, CDR2 SNEGSKA (reference sequence). Trimming stripped 3 bases from V and 8 bases from J, with 19 bases between. This CDR3 is 14 amino acids long. The CDR3 nucleotides are TGCAGTGCTAGCAGGCCTCAGGGCCGCGAGGGCTACACCTTC. Translation: CSASRPQGREGYTF.

The V gene is TRBV5-1, the J gene TRBJ2-1, with TRBD1 matching 7 bases. In germline, CDR1 is SGHRS, CDR2 YFSETQ. This CDR3 is built from 13 residues. J gave up 6 bases and V 3 bases, and 3 bases lay outside the gene matches. In nucleotides, the CDR3 is TGCGCCAGCAGCTCGGGACAGTTCAATGAGCAGTTCTTC. Translating gives CASSSGQFNEQFF.

The chain employs TRBV5-5 and TRBJ1-1; no clear D. V was clipped by 0 bases and J by 5 bases, with 11 bases between them. The germline V gene encodes CDR1 SGHKS and CDR2 YYEKEE (reference sequence). The CDR3 loop spans 14 amino acids. The CDR3 protein is CASSLVSLGTEAFF. In DNA form, the CDR3 reads TGTGCCAGCAGCTTGGTATCCCTTGGGACTGAAGCTTTCTTT.

The V gene is TRBV12-3 or TRBV12-4, the J gene TRBJ1-1; D possibly corresponds to TRBD1 (5 bases). Trimming took 6 bases from V and 11 from J, leaving 25 bases between them. This CDR3 is 15 amino acids long. The CDR3 sequence: CASSRRVGASSGAFF. Written as DNA, the CDR3 is TGTGCCAGCAGCCGCCGCGTCGGGGCATCTTCTGGGGCTTTCTTT.

The chain has TRBV4-1 and TRBJ2-3; 7 bases fit TRBD1. With V trimmed by 3 bases and J by 4 bases, 7 bases remained unmatched. From germline, CDR1 is MGHRA and CDR2 YSYEKL. The CDR3 length is 15 residues. DNA for the CDR3: TGCGCCAGCAGCCAGGAGACAGGGTCGGCAGATACGCAGTATTTT. It yields the protein CASSQETGSADTQYF.

A few counts support this clonotype. The rearrangement joins TRBV25-1 to TRBJ2-7, with TRBD2 matching 9 bases. Germline CDR1 reads MGHDK; CDR2 reads SYGVNS. V lost 4 bases, J lost 6 bases, and 7 bases stayed unmatched. This CDR3 is 14 amino acids long. CDR3 residues: CASSGLAGLGEQYF. DNA for the CDR3: TGTGCCAGCAGTGGCCTAGCGGGACTCGGCGAGCAGTACTTC.